The entry that follows covers one T cell receptor (beta chain) sequence. Its antigen is unidentified. This CDR3 has 14 amino acids. The V gene lost 0 bases and the J gene lost 7 bases, with 14 bases spanning the gap. The germline gives CDR1 SGHRS, CDR2 YFSETQ. The sample comes from a study of shared clonotypes between healthy human individuals. Looking at the study overall: The study enrolled two women and a few men aged 18 to 49. Study results and caveats: The study sampled only blood, and tissue repertoires likely differ.

Approximately 30,000 T cell genomes (about 0.3 ug DNA) went into each PBMC replicate. The table came from immunoSEQ multiplex PCR; TCRdb's copy has only in-frame clones and leaves some out. The table includes about 470,000 clones, 79% detected once. V is TRBV5-1 and J is TRBJ2-7; D unclear. Sequencing used PBMCs. The TCR was taken from a woman between 35 and 50 years old in good health. Some clones in this sample may be carry-over from other donors' samples. CDR3 region: CASSLATASGEQYF. In nucleotides, the CDR3 is TGCGCCAGCAGCTTGGCAACCGCGTCTGGGGAGCAGTACTTC.